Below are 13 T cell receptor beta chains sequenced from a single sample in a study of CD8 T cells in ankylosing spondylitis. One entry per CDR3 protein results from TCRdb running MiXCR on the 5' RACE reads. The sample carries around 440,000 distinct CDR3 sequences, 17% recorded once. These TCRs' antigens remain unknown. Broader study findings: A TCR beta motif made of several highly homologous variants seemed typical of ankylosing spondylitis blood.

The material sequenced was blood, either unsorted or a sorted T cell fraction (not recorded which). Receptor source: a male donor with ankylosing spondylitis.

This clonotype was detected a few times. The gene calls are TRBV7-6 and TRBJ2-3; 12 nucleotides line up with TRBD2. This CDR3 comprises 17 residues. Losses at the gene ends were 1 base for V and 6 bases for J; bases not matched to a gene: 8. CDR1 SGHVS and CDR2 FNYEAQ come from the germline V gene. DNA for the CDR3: TGTGCCAGCAGCTTAGTTGGAGGCGGGACTAGCGGGGATACGCAGTATTTT. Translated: CASSLVGGGTSGDTQYF.

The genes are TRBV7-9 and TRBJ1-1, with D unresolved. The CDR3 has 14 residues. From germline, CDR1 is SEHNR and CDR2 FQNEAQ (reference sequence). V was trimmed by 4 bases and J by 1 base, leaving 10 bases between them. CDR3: CASSSNGENTEAFF. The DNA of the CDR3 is TGTGCCAGCAGCTCCAATGGAGAGAACACTGAAGCTTTCTTT.

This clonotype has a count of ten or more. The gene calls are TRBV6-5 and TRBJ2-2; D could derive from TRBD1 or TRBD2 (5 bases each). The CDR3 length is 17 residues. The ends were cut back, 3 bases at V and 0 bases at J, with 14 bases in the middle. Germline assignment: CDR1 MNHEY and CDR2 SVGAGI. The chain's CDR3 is CASSYGLRGPNTGELFF. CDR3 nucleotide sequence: TGTGCCAGCAGTTATGGGCTCCGGGGCCCGAACACCGGGGAGCTGTTTTTT.

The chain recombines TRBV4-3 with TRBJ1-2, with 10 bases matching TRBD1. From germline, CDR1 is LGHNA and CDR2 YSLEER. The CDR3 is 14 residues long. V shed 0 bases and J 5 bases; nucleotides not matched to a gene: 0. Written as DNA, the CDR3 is TGCGCCAGCAGCCAAGAGGGACAGGGGTATGGCTACACCTTC. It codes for CASSQEGQGYGYTF.

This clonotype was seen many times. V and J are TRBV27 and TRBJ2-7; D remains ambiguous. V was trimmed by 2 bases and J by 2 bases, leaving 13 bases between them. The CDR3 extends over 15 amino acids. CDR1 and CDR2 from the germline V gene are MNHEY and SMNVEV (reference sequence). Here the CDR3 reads CASSLGWGNPYEQYF. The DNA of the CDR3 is TGTGCCAGCAGTTTAGGCTGGGGAAATCCCTACGAGCAGTACTTC.

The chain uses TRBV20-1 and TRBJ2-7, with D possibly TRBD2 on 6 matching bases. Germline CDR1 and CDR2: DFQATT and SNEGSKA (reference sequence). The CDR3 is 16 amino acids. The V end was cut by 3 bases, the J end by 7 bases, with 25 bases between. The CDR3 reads CSASGGSLGGLREQYF. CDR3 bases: TGCAGTGCTAGCGGGGGTAGCCTTGGAGGCCTACGAGAGCAGTACTTC.

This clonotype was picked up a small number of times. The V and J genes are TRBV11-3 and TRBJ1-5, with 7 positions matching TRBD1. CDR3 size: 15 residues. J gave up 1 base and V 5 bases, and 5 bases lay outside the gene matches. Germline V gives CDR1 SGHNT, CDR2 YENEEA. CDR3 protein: CASSKGQESNQPQHF. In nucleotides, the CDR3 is TGTGCCAGCAGCAAAGGACAGGAGAGCAATCAGCCCCAGCATTTT.

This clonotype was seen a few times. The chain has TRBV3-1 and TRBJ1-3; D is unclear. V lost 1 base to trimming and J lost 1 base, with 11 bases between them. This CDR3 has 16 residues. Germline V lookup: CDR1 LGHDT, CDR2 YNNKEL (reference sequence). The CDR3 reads CASSQADLSSGNTIYF. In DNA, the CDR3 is TGTGCCAGCAGCCAAGCCGACCTATCATCTGGAAACACCATATATTTT.

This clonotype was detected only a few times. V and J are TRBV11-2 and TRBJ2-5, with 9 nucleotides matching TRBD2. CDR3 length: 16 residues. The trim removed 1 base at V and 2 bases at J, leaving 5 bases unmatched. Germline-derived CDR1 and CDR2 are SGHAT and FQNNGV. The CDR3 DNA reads TGTGCCAGCAGCTTAGTCCTAGCGGGATCGCAAGAGACCCAGTACTTC. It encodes CASSLVLAGSQETQYF.

Here the CDR3 reads CASSLESRGRYNEQFF. For the CDR3, the DNA is TGTGCCAGCAGCTTAGAATCAAGGGGGAGGTACAATGAGCAGTTCTTC. This sequence joins TRBV7-6 and TRBJ2-1; D tentatively reads TRBD1 or TRBD2 (6 bases each). V was cut by 1 base and J by 4 bases, with 14 bases left in between. The CDR3 is 16 residues long. CDR1 is SGHVS and CDR2 is FNYEAQ in the germline V gene. The full variable domain, with the rest looked up from reference TRBV7-6 and TRBJ2-1, is GAGVSQSPRYKVTKRGQDVALRCDPISGHVSLYWYRQALGQGPEFLTYFNYEAQQDKSGLPNDRFSAERPEGSISTLTIQRTEQRDSAMYRCASSLESRGRYNEQFFGPGTRLTVL.

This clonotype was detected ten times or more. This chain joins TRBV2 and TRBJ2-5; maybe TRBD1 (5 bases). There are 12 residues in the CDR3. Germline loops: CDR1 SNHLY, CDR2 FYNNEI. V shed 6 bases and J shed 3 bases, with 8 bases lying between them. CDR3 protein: CASSRQKETQYF. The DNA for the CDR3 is TGTGCCAGCAGCCGACAGAAAGAGACCCAGTACTTC.

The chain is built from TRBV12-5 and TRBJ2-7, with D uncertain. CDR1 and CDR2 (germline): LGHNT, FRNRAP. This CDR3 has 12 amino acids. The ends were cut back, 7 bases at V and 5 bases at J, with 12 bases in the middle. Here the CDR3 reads CASDGSKNEQYF. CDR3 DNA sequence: TGTGCTAGTGACGGGTCTAAGAACGAGCAGTACTTC. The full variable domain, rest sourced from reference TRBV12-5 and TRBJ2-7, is DARVTQTPRHKVTEMGQEVTMRCQPILGHNTVFWYRQTMMQGLELLAYFRNRAPLDDSGMPKDRFSAEMPDATLATLKIQPSEPRDSAVYFCASDGSKNEQYFGPGTRLTVT.

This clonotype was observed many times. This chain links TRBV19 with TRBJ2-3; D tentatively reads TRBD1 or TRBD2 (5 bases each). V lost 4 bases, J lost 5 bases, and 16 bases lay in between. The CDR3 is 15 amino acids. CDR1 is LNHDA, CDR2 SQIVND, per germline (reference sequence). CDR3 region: CASSTPGASGDTQYF. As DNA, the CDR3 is TGTGCCAGTAGTACCCCCGGGGCCAGCGGAGATACGCAGTATTTT.